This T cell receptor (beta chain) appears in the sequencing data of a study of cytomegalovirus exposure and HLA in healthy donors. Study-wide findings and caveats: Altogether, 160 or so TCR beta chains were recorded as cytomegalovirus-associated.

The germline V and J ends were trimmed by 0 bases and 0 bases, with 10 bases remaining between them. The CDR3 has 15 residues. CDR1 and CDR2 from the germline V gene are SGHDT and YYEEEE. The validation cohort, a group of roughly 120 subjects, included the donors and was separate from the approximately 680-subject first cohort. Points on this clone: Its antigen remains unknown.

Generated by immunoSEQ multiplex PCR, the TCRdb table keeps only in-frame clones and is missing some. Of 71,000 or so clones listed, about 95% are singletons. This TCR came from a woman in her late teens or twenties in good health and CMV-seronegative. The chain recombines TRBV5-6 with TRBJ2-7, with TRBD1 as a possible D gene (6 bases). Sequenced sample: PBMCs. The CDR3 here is CASSLEGGLSYEQYF. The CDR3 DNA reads TGTGCCAGCAGCTTGGAAGGGGGTCTCTCCTACGAGCAGTACTTC.